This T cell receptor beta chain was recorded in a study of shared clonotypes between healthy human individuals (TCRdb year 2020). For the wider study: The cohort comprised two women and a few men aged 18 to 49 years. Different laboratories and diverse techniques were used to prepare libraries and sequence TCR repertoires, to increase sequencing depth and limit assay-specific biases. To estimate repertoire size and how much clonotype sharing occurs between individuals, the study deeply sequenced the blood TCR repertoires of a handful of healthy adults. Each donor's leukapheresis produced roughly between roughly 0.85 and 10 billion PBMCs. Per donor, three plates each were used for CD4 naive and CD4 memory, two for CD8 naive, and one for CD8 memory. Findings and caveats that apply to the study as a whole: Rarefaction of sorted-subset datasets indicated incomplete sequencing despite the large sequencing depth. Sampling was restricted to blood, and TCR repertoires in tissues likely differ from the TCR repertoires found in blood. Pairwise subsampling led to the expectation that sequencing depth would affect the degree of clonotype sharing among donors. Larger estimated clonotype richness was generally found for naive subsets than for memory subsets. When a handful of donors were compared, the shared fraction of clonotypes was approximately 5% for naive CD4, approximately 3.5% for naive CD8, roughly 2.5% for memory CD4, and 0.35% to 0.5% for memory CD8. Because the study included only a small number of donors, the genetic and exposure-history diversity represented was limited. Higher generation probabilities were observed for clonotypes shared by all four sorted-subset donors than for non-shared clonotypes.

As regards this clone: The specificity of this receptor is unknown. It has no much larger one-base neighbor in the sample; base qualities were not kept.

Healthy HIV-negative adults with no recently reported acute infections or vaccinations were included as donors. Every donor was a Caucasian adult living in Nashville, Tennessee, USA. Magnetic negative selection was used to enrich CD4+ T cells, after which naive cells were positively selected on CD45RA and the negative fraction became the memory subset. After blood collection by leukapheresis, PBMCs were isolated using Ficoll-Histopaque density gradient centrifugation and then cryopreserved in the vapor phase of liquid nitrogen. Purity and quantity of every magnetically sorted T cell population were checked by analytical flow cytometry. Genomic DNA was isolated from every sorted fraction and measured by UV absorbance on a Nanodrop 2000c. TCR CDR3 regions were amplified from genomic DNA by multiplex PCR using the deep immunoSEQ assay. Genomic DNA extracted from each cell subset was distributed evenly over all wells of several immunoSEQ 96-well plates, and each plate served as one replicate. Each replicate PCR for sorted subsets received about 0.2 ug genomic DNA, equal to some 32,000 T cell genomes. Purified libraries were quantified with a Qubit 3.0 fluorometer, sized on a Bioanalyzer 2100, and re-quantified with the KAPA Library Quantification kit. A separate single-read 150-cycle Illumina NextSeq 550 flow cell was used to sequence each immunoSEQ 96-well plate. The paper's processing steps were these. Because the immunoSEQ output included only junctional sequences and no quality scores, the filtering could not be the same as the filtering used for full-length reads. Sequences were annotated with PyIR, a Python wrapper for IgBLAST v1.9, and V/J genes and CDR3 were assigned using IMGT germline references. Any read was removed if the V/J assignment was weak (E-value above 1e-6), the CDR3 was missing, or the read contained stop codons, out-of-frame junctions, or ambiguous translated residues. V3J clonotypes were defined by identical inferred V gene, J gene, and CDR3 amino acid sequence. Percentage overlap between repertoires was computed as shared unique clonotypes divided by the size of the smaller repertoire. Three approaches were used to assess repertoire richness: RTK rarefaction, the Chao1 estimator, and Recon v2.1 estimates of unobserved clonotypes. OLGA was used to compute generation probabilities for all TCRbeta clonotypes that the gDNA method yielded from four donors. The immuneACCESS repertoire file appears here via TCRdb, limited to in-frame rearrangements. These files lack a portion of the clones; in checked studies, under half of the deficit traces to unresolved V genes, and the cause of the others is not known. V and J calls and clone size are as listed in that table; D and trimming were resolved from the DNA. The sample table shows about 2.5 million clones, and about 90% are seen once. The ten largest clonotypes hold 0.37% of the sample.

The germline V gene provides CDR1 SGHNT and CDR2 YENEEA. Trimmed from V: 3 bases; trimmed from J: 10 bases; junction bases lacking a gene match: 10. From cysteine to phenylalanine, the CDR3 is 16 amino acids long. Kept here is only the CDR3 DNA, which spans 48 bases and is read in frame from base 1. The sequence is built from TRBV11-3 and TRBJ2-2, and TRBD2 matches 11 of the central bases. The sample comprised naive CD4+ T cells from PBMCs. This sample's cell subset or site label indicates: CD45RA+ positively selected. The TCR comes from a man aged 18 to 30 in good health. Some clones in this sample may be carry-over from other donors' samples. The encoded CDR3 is CASSFGLAGPEEELFF. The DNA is TGTGCCAGCAGCTTCGGACTAGCGGGCCCGGAGGAGGAGCTGTTTTTT. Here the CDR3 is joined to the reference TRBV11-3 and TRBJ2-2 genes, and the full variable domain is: EAGVVQSPRYKIIEKKQPVAFWCNPISGHNTLYWYLQNLGQGPELLIRYENEEAVDDSQLPKDRFSAERLKGVDSTLKIQPAELGDSAVYLCASSFGLAGPEEELFFGEGSRLTVL.